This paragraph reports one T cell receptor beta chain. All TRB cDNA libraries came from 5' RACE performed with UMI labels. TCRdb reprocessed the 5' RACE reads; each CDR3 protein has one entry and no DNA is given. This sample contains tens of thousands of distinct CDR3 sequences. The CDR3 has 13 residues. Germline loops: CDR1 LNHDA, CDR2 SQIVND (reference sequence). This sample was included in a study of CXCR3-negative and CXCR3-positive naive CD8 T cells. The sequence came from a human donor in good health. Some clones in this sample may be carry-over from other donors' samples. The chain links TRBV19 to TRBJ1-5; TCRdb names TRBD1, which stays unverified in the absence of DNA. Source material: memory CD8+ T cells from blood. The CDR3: CASSTVPGQPQHF.